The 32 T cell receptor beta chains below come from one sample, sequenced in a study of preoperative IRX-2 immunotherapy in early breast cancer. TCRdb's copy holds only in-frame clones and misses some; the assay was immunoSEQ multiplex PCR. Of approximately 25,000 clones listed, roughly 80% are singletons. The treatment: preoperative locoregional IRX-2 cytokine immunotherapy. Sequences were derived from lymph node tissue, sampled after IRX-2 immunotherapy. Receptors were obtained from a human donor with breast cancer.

Written as DNA, the CDR3 is TGCGCCAGCAGCCAAGAACTTGGGCTAGCGGGAGGATCCCCCACGACAGATACGCAGTATTTT. As protein: CASSQELGLAGGSPTTDTQYF. The chain links TRBV1 to TRBJ2-3; no DNA check was done on the table's D call, TRBD2. TRBV1 is a listed pseudogene. The CDR3 consists of 21 residues.

The CDR3 region is CASSSTGTSGTYEQYF. As DNA, the CDR3 is TGTGCCAGCAGCTCAACCGGGACTAGCGGCACCTACGAGCAGTACTTC. The rearrangement links TRBV11-3 to TRBJ2-7; TRBD2 aligns across 11 bases. J gave up 2 bases and V 4 bases, and 7 bases lay outside the gene matches. Germline V gene data show CDR1 as SGHNT and CDR2 as YENEEA. This CDR3 region has 16 residues.

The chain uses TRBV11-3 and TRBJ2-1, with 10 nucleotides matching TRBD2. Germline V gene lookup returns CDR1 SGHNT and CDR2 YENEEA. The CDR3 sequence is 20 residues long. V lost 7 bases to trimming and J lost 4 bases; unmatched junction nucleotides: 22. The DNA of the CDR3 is TGTGCCAGCAAAAAATGGTCGGCTAGCGGGAGTGTGACGTTATACAATGAGCAGTTCTTC. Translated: CASKKWSASGSVTLYNEQFF.

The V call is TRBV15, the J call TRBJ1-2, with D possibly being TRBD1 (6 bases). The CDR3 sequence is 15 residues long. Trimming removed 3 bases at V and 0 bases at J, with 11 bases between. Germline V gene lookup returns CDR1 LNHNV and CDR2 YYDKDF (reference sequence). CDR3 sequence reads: CATSSRGGPNYGYTF. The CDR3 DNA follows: TGTGCCACCAGCAGCAGGGGTGGACCTAACTATGGCTACACCTTC.

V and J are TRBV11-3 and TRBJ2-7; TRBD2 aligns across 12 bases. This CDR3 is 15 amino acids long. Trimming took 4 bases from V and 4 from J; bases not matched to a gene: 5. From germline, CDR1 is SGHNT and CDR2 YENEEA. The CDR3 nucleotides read TGTGCCAGCAGCTACTCACTAGCGGGGGGATACGAGCAGTACTTC. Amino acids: CASSYSLAGGYEQYF.

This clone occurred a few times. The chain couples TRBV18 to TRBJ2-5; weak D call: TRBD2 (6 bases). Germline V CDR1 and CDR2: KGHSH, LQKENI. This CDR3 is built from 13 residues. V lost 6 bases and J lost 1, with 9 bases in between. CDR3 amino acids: CASSQGGQETQYF. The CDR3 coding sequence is TGTGCCAGCTCGCAGGGAGGCCAAGAGACCCAGTACTTC.

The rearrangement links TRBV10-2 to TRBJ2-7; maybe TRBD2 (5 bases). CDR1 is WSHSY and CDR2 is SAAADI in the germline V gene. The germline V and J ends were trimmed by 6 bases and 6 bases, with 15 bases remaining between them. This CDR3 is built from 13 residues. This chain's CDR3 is CASSPNDAGEQYF. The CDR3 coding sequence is TGCGCCAGCAGCCCCAACGACGCGGGCGAGCAGTACTTC.

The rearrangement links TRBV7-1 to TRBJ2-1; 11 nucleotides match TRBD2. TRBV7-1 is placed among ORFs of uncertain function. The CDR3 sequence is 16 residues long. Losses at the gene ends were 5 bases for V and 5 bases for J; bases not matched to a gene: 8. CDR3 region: CASSRRGTSGDNEQFF. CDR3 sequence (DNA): TGTGCCAGCAGCCGAAGAGGGACTAGCGGAGACAATGAGCAGTTCTTC.

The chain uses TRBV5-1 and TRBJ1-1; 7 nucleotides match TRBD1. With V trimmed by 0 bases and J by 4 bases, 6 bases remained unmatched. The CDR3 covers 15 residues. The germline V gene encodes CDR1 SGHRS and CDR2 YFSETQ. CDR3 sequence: CASSLARGAGTEAFF. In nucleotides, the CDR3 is TGCGCCAGCAGCTTGGCCAGGGGGGCGGGCACTGAAGCTTTCTTT. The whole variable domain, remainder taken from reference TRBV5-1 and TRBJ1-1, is KAGVTQTPRYLIKTRGQQVTLSCSPISGHRSVSWYQQTPGQGLQFLFEYFSETQRNKGNFPGRFSGRQFSNSRSEMNVSTLELGDSALYLCASSLARGAGTEAFFGQGTRLTVV.

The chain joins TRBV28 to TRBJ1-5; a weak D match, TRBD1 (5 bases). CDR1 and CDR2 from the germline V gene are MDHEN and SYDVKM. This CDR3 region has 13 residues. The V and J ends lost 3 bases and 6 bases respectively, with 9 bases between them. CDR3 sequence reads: CASSFRVGQPQHF. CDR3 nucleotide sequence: TGTGCCAGCAGTTTCAGGGTTGGTCAGCCCCAGCATTTT.

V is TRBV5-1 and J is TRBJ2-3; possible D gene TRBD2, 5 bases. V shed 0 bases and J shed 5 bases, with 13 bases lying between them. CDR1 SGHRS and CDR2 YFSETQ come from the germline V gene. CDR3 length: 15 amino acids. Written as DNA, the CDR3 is TGCGCCAGCAGCTTGGCCACCGGGGAAATAGATACGCAGTATTTT. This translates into CASSLATGEIDTQYF.

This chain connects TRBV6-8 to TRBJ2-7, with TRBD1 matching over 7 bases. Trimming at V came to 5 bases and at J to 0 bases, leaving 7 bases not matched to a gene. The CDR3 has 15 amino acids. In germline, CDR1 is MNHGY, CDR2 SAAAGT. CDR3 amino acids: CASSPRQGRSYEQYF. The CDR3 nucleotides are TGTGCCAGCAGTCCCCGACAGGGCCGCTCCTACGAGCAGTACTTC.

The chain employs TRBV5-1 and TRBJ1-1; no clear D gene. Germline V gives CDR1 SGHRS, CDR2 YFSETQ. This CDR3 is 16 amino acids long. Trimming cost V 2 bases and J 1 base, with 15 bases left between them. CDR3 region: CASSLDGITSNTEAFF. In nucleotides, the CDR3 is TGCGCCAGCAGCTTAGACGGCATTACCTCGAACACTGAAGCTTTCTTT.

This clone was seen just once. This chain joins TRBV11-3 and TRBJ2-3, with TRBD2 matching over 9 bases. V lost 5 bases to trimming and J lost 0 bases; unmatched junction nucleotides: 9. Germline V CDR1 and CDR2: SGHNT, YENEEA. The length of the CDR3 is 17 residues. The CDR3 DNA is TGTGCCAGCAGCCTAAGACTAGCGGTTTCTAGCACAGATACGCAGTATTTT. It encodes CASSLRLAVSSTDTQYF.

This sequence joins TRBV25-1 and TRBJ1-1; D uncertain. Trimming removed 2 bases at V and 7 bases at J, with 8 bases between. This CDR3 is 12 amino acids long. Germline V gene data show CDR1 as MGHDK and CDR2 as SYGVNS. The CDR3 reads CASSENSDEAFF. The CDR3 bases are TGTGCCAGCAGTGAAAACAGCGATGAAGCTTTCTTT.

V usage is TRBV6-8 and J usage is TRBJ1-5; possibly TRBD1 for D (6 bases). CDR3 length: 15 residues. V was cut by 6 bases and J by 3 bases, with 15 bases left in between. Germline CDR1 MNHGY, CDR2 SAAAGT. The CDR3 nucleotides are TGTGCCAGCAGCCGTGACAGGACTTCCAATCAGCCCCAGCATTTT. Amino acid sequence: CASSRDRTSNQPQHF.

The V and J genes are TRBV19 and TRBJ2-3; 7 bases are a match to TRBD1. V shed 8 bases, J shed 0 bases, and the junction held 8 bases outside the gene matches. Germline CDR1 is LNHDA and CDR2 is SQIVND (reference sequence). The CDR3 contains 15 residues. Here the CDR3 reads CASSTGTVSTDTQYF. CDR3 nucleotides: TGTGCCAGTTCCACCGGGACAGTTAGCACAGATACGCAGTATTTT.

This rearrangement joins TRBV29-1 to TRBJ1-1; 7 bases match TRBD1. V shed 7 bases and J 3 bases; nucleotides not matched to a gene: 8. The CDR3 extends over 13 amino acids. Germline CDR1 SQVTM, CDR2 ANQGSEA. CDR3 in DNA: TGCAGCGGCAGACAGGGATTGGACACTGAAGCTTTCTTT. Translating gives CSGRQGLDTEAFF.

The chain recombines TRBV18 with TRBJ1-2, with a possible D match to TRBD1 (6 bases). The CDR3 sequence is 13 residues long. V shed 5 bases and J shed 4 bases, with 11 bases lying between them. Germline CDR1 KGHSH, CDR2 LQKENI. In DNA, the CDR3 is TGTGCCAGCTCAGCAACAGGGTTCTATGGCTACACCTTC. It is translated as CASSATGFYGYTF.

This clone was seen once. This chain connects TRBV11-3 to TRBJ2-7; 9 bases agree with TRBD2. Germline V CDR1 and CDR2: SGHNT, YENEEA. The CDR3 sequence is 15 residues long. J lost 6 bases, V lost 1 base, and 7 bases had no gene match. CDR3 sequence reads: CASSLGVSGRREQYF. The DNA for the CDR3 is TGTGCCAGCAGCTTAGGTGTTAGCGGGAGACGCGAGCAGTACTTC.

CDR3 DNA: TGTGCCAGCAGCGTACGGGGGCCTAATGAAAAACTGTTTTTT. As protein: CASSVRGPNEKLFF. The chain recombines TRBV11-3 with TRBJ1-4; a possible D gene is TRBD1 (6 bases). Germline V gives CDR1 SGHNT, CDR2 YENEEA. The germline V and J ends were trimmed by 5 bases and 3 bases, with 10 bases remaining between them. The CDR3 sequence is 14 residues long.

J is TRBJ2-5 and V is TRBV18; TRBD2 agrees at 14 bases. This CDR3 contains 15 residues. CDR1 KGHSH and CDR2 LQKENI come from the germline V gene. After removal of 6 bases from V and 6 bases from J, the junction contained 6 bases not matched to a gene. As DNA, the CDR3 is TGTGCCAGCTCCATGGGACTAGCGGGAGAACAGACCCAGTACTTC. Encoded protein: CASSMGLAGEQTQYF.

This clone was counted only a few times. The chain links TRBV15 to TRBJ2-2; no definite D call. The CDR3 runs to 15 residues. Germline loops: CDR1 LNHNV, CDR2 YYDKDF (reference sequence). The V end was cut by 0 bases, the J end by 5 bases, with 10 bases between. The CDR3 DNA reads TGTGCCACCAGCAGAGATCGGATGGGGACCGGGGAGCTGTTTTTT. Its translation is CATSRDRMGTGELFF.

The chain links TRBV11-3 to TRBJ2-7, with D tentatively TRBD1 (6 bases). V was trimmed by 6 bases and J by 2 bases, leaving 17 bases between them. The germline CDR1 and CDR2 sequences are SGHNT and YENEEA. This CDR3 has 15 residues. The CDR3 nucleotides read TGTGCCAGCAGTTCGGTCGGGACAAGTCCCTACGAGCAGTACTTC. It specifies CASSSVGTSPYEQYF.

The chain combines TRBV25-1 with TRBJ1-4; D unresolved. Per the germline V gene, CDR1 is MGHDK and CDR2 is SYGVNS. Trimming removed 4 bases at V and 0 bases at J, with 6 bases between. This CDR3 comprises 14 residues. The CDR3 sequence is CASSVASTNEKLFF. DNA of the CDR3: TGTGCCAGCAGTGTAGCATCAACTAATGAAAAACTGTTTTTT.

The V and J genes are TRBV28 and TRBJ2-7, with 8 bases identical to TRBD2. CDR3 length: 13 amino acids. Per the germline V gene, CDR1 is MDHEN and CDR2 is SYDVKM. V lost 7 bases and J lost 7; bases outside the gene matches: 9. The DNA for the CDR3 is TGTGCCAGCACCCTGACTAGCGCCAAAGAGCAGTACTTC. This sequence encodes CASTLTSAKEQYF.

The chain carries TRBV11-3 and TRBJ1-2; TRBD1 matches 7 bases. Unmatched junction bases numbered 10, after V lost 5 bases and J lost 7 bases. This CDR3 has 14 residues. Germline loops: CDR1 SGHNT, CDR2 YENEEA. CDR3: CASSPSTGVGGYTF. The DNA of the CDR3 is TGTGCCAGCAGCCCTTCAACAGGGGTGGGTGGCTACACCTTC. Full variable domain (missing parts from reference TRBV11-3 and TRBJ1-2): EAGVVQSPRYKIIEKKQPVAFWCNPISGHNTLYWYLQNLGQGPELLIRYENEEAVDDSQLPKDRFSAERLKGVDSTLKIQPAELGDSAVYLCASSPSTGVGGYTFGSGTRLTVV.

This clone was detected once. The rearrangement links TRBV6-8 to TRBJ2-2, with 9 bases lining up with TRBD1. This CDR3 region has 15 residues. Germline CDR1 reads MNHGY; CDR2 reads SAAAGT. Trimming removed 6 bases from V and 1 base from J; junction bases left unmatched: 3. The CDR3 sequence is CASSKDRGNTGELFF. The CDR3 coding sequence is TGTGCCAGCAGCAAGGACAGGGGGAACACCGGGGAGCTGTTTTTT.

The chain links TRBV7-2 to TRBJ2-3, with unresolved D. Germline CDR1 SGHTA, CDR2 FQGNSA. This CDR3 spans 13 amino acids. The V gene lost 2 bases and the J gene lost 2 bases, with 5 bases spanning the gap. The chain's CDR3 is CASSLYNTDTQYF. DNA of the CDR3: TGTGCCAGCAGCTTATATAACACAGATACGCAGTATTTT.

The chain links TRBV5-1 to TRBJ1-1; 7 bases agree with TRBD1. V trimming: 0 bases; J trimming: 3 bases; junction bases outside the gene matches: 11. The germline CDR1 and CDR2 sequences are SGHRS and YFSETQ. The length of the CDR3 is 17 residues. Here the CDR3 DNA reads TGCGCCAGCAGCTTGGATGGGACAGACCCCTTGGACACTGAAGCTTTCTTT. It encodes CASSLDGTDPLDTEAFF. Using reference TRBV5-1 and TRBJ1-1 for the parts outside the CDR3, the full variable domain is KAGVTQTPRYLIKTRGQQVTLSCSPISGHRSVSWYQQTPGQGLQFLFEYFSETQRNKGNFPGRFSGRQFSNSRSEMNVSTLELGDSALYLCASSLDGTDPLDTEAFFGQGTRLTVV.

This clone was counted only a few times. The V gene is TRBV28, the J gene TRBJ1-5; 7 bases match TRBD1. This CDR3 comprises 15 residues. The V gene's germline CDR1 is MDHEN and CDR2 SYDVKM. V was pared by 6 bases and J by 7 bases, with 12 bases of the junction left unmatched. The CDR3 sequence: CASRKDRWYGQPQHF. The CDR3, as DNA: TGTGCCAGCAGGAAGGACAGGTGGTATGGGCAGCCCCAGCATTTT.

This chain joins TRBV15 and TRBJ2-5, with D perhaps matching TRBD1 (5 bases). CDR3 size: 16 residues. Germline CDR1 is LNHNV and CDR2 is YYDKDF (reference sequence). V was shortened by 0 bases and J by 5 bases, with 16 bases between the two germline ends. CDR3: CATSRERGAGRETQYF. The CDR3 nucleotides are TGTGCCACCAGCAGAGAGCGTGGGGCAGGGCGGGAGACCCAGTACTTC.